These 27 T cell receptor beta chains came from one sample sequenced in a study of T cell responses to AZD1222 COVID-19 vaccine. Produced via immunoSEQ multiplex PCR; TCRdb's table is partial and in-frame only. Of about 120,000 clones detected, 88% appear once; the ten largest clones hold roughly 3.5%. The sequences come from peripheral blood, collected on day 0 of AZD1222 vaccination. The source of these receptors is an adult in good health.

This chain joins TRBV10-3 and TRBJ1-1; D remains ambiguous. V shed 4 bases and J shed 0 bases, with 6 bases lying between them. The germline gives CDR1 ENHRY, CDR2 SYGVKD. There are 13 residues in the CDR3. The chain's CDR3 is CAISGSVNTEAFF. CDR3 sequence (DNA): TGTGCCATCAGTGGCTCAGTGAACACTGAAGCTTTCTTT.

The chain combines TRBV7-9 with TRBJ1-2; 7 nucleotides line up with TRBD1. The CDR3 has 16 residues. Germline values: CDR1 SEHNR, CDR2 FQNEAQ (reference sequence). Losses at the gene ends were 1 base for V and 2 bases for J; bases not matched to a gene: 7. The chain's CDR3 is CASSLGSDRPNYGYTF. For the CDR3, the DNA is TGTGCCAGCAGCTTAGGTTCGGACAGGCCCAACTATGGCTACACCTTC.

The rearrangement joins TRBV10-3 to TRBJ1-1, with D unresolved. Trimming removed 5 bases from V and 3 bases from J, with 4 bases in between. The CDR3 runs to 11 residues. In germline, CDR1 is ENHRY, CDR2 SYGVKD. Here the CDR3 reads CAISRDTEAFF. CDR3 nucleotides: TGTGCCATCAGTCGGGACACTGAAGCTTTCTTT.

This clone has only one observation. The gene calls are TRBV27 and TRBJ2-3; tentative D call: TRBD1 (5 bases). Trimming left V 5 bases short and J 10 bases short, with 13 bases between. The V gene's germline CDR1 is MNHEY and CDR2 SMNVEV (reference sequence). This CDR3 spans 12 amino acids. The CDR3 sequence: CASSPQGMAQYF. DNA for the CDR3: TGTGCCAGCAGTCCTCAGGGAATGGCGCAGTATTTT.

This clone was recorded a few times. The chain is built from TRBV7-2 and TRBJ1-6, with D tentatively TRBD1 (6 bases). The V end was cut by 6 bases, the J end by 4 bases, with 13 bases between. This CDR3 region has 15 residues. Germline loops: CDR1 SGHTA, CDR2 FQGNSA. CDR3: CASSLRDTYNSPLHF. The CDR3 coding sequence is TGTGCCAGCAGTCTGAGGGACACTTATAATTCACCCCTCCACTTT. The variable domain in full, completed from reference TRBV7-2 and TRBJ1-6, reads GAGVSQSPSNKVTEKGKDVELRCDPISGHTALYWYRQSLGQGLEFLIYFQGNSAPDKSGLPSDRFSAERTGGSVSTLTIQRTQQEDSAVYLCASSLRDTYNSPLHFGNGTRLTVT.

The V call is TRBV5-4, the J call TRBJ2-1; maybe TRBD2 (6 bases). This CDR3 is built from 18 residues. Germline CDR1 and CDR2: SGHNT and YYREEE (reference sequence). V gave up 0 bases and J gave up 3 bases, with 19 bases separating them. DNA for the CDR3: TGTGCCAGCAGCTTGGTGATGGGAGGACACATACACTACAATGAGCAGTTCTTC. Protein sequence: CASSLVMGGHIHYNEQFF.

V gene TRBV9 combines with J gene TRBJ1-2, with D possibly being TRBD1 (6 bases). There are 12 residues in the CDR3. Between the trimmed V and J ends, which lost 0 bases and 8 bases, there was a span of 8 bases. The germline V gene encodes CDR1 SGDLS and CDR2 YYNGEE. This CDR3 is CASSVGRGGYTF. Written as DNA, the CDR3 is TGTGCCAGCAGCGTAGGAAGGGGGGGCTACACCTTC.

This clone appeared a few times. As DNA, the CDR3 is TGTGCCAGCAGCGTAGGGGCAGGGCCCACCGGGGAGCTGTTTTTT. Translation gives CASSVGAGPTGELFF. The chain joins TRBV9 to TRBJ2-2, with a possible D match to TRBD1 (5 bases). Germline CDR1 SGDLS, CDR2 YYNGEE. The V gene lost 0 bases and the J gene lost 4 bases, with 10 bases spanning the gap. CDR3 length: 15 amino acids.

The chain carries TRBV6-5 and TRBJ2-7; 7 nucleotides align to TRBD1. The CDR3 loop spans 14 amino acids. Germline assignment: CDR1 MNHEY and CDR2 SVGAGI. Trimming cost V 11 bases and J 2 bases; bases outside gene matches: 12. CDR3 DNA: TGTGCCTCCACCCAGACAGGGATCCCCTACGAGCAGTACTTC. Protein sequence: CASTQTGIPYEQYF.

The chain recombines TRBV12-5 with TRBJ1-5, with D possibly matching TRBD1 (5 bases). The V gene's germline CDR1 is LGHNT and CDR2 FRNRAP. The V and J ends lost 8 bases and 10 bases respectively, with 18 bases between them. The length of the CDR3 is 13 residues. As DNA, the CDR3 is TGTGCTAGTCGAGCTCGGACATCGGACCCCCAGCATTTT. It translates to CASRARTSDPQHF.

The CDR3 reads CAISEAQGKGGYTF. The DNA for the CDR3 is TGTGCCATCAGTGAGGCGCAGGGGAAGGGCGGCTACACCTTC. The chain recombines TRBV10-3 with TRBJ1-2; weak D call: TRBD1 (6 bases). V was pared by 2 bases and J by 8 bases, with 15 bases between. The CDR3 length is 14 residues. CDR1 is ENHRY and CDR2 is SYGVKD in the germline V gene.

The chain recombines TRBV5-1 with TRBJ1-1; D is perhaps TRBD1 (6 bases). The germline V and J ends were trimmed by 4 bases and 2 bases, with 12 bases remaining between them. The CDR3 covers 14 residues. Germline V gene lookup returns CDR1 SGHRS and CDR2 YFSETQ. CDR3 nucleotide sequence: TGCGCCAGCAGCCGCACAGGGACCAACACTGAAGCTTTCTTT. Translating it yields CASSRTGTNTEAFF.

The chain recombines TRBV7-9 with TRBJ1-4; TRBD1 matches at 9 bases. This CDR3 contains 15 residues. The V gene's germline CDR1 is SEHNR and CDR2 FQNEAQ (reference sequence). V was clipped by 1 base and J by 8 bases; unmatched bases: 5. In DNA form, the CDR3 reads TGTGCCAGCAGCTTAGACAGGGGGCGAGGGGAAAAACTGTTTTTT. It yields the protein CASSLDRGRGEKLFF.

The chain couples TRBV11-2 to TRBJ1-1; 7 nucleotides align to TRBD1. The ends lost 1 base at V and 4 bases at J; junction bases unmatched: 12. The CDR3 loop spans 17 amino acids. Germline-derived CDR1 and CDR2 are SGHAT and FQNNGV. CDR3 amino acids: CASSLGQGQRAGTEAFF. The CDR3 bases are TGTGCCAGCAGCTTAGGACAGGGACAGCGGGCGGGCACTGAAGCTTTCTTT.

The chain employs TRBV19 and TRBJ2-2; TRBD2 aligns across 9 bases. The ends lost 7 bases at V and 6 bases at J; junction bases unmatched: 3. The germline CDR1 and CDR2 sequences are LNHDA and SQIVND (reference sequence). This CDR3 contains 13 residues. The DNA for the CDR3 is TGTGCCAGTAATCGACTAGCGGCCGGGGAGCTGTTTTTT. Translation: CASNRLAAGELFF.

As to this clone: Other DNA sequences in this specimen translate into the identical CDR3. The chain uses TRBV5-1 and TRBJ1-4; perhaps TRBD1 as D (5 bases). CDR3 length: 14 amino acids. The germline CDR1 and CDR2 sequences are SGHRS and YFSETQ. Deletions cut 0 bases from V and 8 bases from J, with 11 bases between. Written as DNA, the CDR3 is TGCGCCAGCAGCTTGGGAGGGGTTGGGGAAAAACTGTTTTTT. As protein: CASSLGGVGEKLFF.

The rearrangement uses TRBV7-3 and TRBJ1-2, with 9 positions matching TRBD1. Looked up from germline, CDR1 is SGHTA and CDR2 is FQGTGA. V lost 5 bases to trimming and J lost 1 base; unmatched junction nucleotides: 5. This CDR3 region has 15 residues. CDR3 region: CASSPGQGYNYGYTF. CDR3 coding DNA: TGTGCCAGCAGCCCGGGACAGGGATATAACTATGGCTACACCTTC.

The V call is TRBV28, the J call TRBJ2-7; 9 nucleotides match TRBD2. J gave up 1 base and V 2 bases, and 12 bases lay outside the gene matches. CDR3 length: 18 residues. Germline CDR1 and CDR2: MDHEN and SYDVKM. Here the CDR3 DNA reads TGTGCCAGCAGTTTAAGGATTGAGCTAGCGGGGACATCCTACGAGCAGTACTTC. The encoded protein is CASSLRIELAGTSYEQYF.

In DNA, the CDR3 is TGTGCCGTATTCAGGGAAGGCTCCTACAATGAGCAGTTCTTC. Protein sequence: CAVFREGSYNEQFF. This sequence joins TRBV10-3 and TRBJ2-1, with a weak D call TRBD1 (5 bases). The germline CDR1 and CDR2 sequences are ENHRY and SYGVKD. Trimming removed 11 bases at V and 0 bases at J, with 14 bases between. The CDR3 length is 14 residues.

This chain joins TRBV21-1 and TRBJ2-7. TRBV21-1 is labeled a pseudogene. This CDR3 spans 12 amino acids. The CDR3 sequence is CASSKASYEQYF. In DNA form, the CDR3 reads TGTGCCAGCAGCAAAGCATCCTACGAGCAGTACTTC.

The chain employs TRBV2 and TRBJ2-5; maybe TRBD1 (6 bases). This CDR3 region has 14 residues. Trimming removed 8 bases at V and 5 bases at J, with 18 bases between. The germline gives CDR1 SNHLY, CDR2 FYNNEI. The chain's CDR3 is CASVRDNGGETQYF. In DNA form, the CDR3 reads TGTGCCAGCGTTCGGGACAATGGTGGGGAGACCCAGTACTTC.

This clone was detected a few times. This CDR3 reads CASSLGEKLFF. The CDR3 nucleotides are TGTGCCAGCAGCTTGGGTGAAAAACTGTTTTTT. This chain uses TRBV5-4 with TRBJ1-4; no clear D. V was clipped by 0 bases and J by 7 bases, with 1 base between them. Germline V gene sequence: CDR1 SGHNT, CDR2 YYREEE (reference sequence). CDR3 length equals 11 residues.

The chain employs TRBV19 and TRBJ1-5; 8 bases agree with TRBD1. The germline CDR1 and CDR2 sequences are LNHDA and SQIVND (reference sequence). This CDR3 is 16 amino acids long. The trim removed 0 bases at V and 3 bases at J, leaving 4 bases unmatched. DNA of the CDR3: TGTGCCAGTAGTATAGATGGACAGGGCATCAATCAGCCCCAGCATTTT. Residues: CASSIDGQGINQPQHF.

The sample holds one count of this clone. A read error may produce the germline difference seen at one junction end. The chain employs TRBV9 and TRBJ2-4; the match to TRBD1 covers 7 bases. CDR3 size: 19 residues. Per germline, CDR1 SGDLS and CDR2 YYNGEE. The CDR3 coding sequence is TGTGCCAGCACCGTACCGAAAAAGGGGACAGAACTAGCCAAAAACATTCAGTACTTC. Protein sequence: CASTVPKKGTELAKNIQYF.

The chain couples TRBV18 to TRBJ1-3, with D maybe TRBD1 (5 bases). Deletions cut 5 bases from V and 0 bases from J, with 26 bases between. The CDR3 contains 20 residues. Germline V gene data show CDR1 as KGHSH and CDR2 as LQKENI. DNA for the CDR3: TGTGCCAGCTCATCCCGACAAGGGACTGGCAGTCTAGACTCTGGAAACACCATATATTTT. This translates into CASSSRQGTGSLDSGNTIYF.

J is TRBJ2-5 and V is TRBV19; D gene unclear. The ends were cut back, 2 bases at V and 4 bases at J, with 5 bases in the middle. This CDR3 comprises 12 residues. The V gene's germline CDR1 is LNHDA and CDR2 SQIVND (reference sequence). CDR3 in DNA: TGTGCCAGTAGTATAAGGTCAGAGACCCAGTACTTC. Protein sequence: CASSIRSETQYF.

V is TRBV3-1 (or the pseudogene TRBV3-2) and J is TRBJ1-2; D unresolved. V gave up 9 bases and J gave up 7 bases, with 21 bases separating them. The germline V gene has CDR1 LGHDT and CDR2 YNNKEL (reference sequence). The CDR3 runs 14 residues. This CDR3 is CARKYGELSAGYTF. The CDR3 DNA reads as TGTGCCAGAAAATATGGGGAACTCTCGGCTGGCTACACCTTC.